Listed below are T cell receptor beta chains from one sample, sequenced in a study of early T cells in non-severe SARS-CoV-2 infection. TCRdb redid the calling of the 5' RACE reads with MiXCR, one entry per CDR3 protein. There are tens of thousands of distinct CDR3 sequences in the sample; 8% to 9% occur only once, and roughly 13% lies in the top ten. Material: whole blood, obtained at baseline. These receptors originate from an adult who was a healthcare worker with PCR-confirmed SARS-CoV-2 infection or an uninfected control (not recorded which). CDR3s include the opening cysteine and the closing phenylalanine or tryptophan. D genes are given only for firm matches. Size is stated for part of the rows, as once, few or many counts, or as a class when the clone is expanded.

>TRBV6-6|TRBJ2-3|.|.
CASSYQSGAPTDTQYF
TGTGCCAGCAGTTACCAGTCAGGGGCCCCCACAGATACGCAGTATTTT
>TRBV29-1|TRBJ1-2|TRBD1|many
CSVEDRDRGYGYTF
TGCAGCGTGGAAGATAGGGACAGGGGGTATGGCTACACCTTC
>TRBV7-8|TRBJ2-3|TRBD2|many
CASSLVAGGPIDTQYF
TGTGCCAGCAGCTTAGTTGCGGGAGGGCCGATAGATACGCAGTATTTT
>TRBV29-1|TRBJ2-3|.|few
CSVEKTQDTQYF
TGCAGCGTTGAAAAAACCCAAGATACGCAGTATTTT
>TRBV20-1|TRBJ1-1|.|many
CSARRNTEAFF
TGCAGTGCTAGGAGGAACACTGAAGCTTTCTTT
>TRBV3-1|TRBJ2-7|TRBD2|many
CASSQSGLARRGSYEQYF
TGTGCCAGCAGCCAATCGGGACTAGCGCGCAGAGGCTCCTACGAGCAGTACTTC
>TRBV7-6|TRBJ2-2|TRBD2|many
CASSLDSGRGTGELFF
TGTGCCAGCAGCTTAGATAGCGGGAGGGGCACCGGGGAGCTGTTTTTT
>TRBV11-2|TRBJ2-3|.|.
CASSPNPATDTQYF
TGTGCCAGCAGCCCCAACCCTGCCACAGATACGCAGTATTTT
>TRBV7-6|TRBJ2-5|TRBD2|.
CASSLHSGRAPETQYF
TGTGCCAGCAGCTTACATAGCGGGAGGGCACCAGAGACCCAGTACTTC
>TRBV3-1|TRBJ2-1|TRBD2|.
CASSPRLAGGPNNEQFF
TGTGCCAGCAGCCCCAGACTAGCGGGAGGCCCGAACAATGAGCAGTTCTTC
>TRBV18|TRBJ2-5|.|few
CASSPLYGPDGETQYF
TGTGCCAGCTCACCACTTTATGGCCCCGACGGAGAGACCCAGTACTTC
>TRBV4-1|TRBJ1-4|TRBD1|.
CASSPADRVVSTNEKLFF
TGCGCCAGCAGTCCCGCCGACAGGGTAGTGTCAACTAATGAAAAACTGTTTTTT
>TRBV6-6|TRBJ1-2|.|few
CASRDGYYGYTF
TGTGCCAGCAGGGACGGATACTATGGCTACACCTTC
>TRBV21-1|TRBJ2-5|.|few
CASSLTSSAETQYF
TGTGCCAGCAGCTTGACTAGCTCGGCGGAGACCCAGTACTTC
>TRBV6-1|TRBJ1-5|.|.
CAIQRDGFNQPQHF
TGTGCCATCCAACGGGACGGCTTCAATCAGCCCCAGCATTTT
>TRBV7-3|TRBJ2-1|.|.
CASSLGQQQYNEQFF
TGTGCCAGCAGCTTAGGACAGCAACAATACAATGAGCAGTTCTTC
>TRBV20-1|TRBJ2-7|TRBD1|.
CSAQTGGWTYEQYF
TGCAGTGCACAGACAGGGGGCTGGACCTACGAGCAGTACTTC
>TRBV16|TRBJ2-7|.|many
CASSRMLGAAGTYEQYF
TGTGCCAGCAGCCGAATGCTGGGCGCTGCCGGAACCTACGAGCAGTACTTC
>TRBV11-2|TRBJ1-6|TRBD1|.
CASSSPDRDRASALHF
TGTGCCAGCAGCTCCCCCGACCGGGACAGGGCTTCAGCCCTCCACTTT
>TRBV5-1|TRBJ2-7|.|many
CASSIDIPYEQYF
TGCGCCAGCAGCATTGACATTCCCTACGAGCAGTACTTC